This T cell receptor beta chain originates from a study of shared clonotypes between healthy human individuals. CDR1 is MRHNA, CDR2 SNTAGT, per germline. This CDR3 is built from 14 residues. Losses at the gene ends were 8 bases for V and 4 bases for J; bases not matched to a gene: 7. TCRdb's table, derived via immunoSEQ multiplex PCR, lists solely in-frame clones and lacks some. The data hold some 680,000 clones, with around 73% observed a single time. This TCR was sampled from a woman aged 25 to 39 in good health. Specimen: memory CD4+ T cells sorted from blood. Subset of the sample: CD45RA-negative fraction. The J gene is TRBJ2-3, the V gene TRBV6-4; 9 bases agree with TRBD2. The CDR3 spells CASSAGGGSDTQYF. CDR3 in DNA: TGTGCCAGCTCTGCGGGAGGGGGGTCAGATACGCAGTATTTT.